A selection of T cell receptor beta chains follows, all from one sample in a study of control samples from healthy donors and cancer patients. Measured with immunoSEQ multiplex PCR; TCRdb has only the in-frame clones, and not every one. The data hold more than 100,000 clones, with approximately 91% observed a single time. The sequencing input was blood. Receptors were obtained from a woman aged 18-29 years in good health. Both conserved end residues are part of each CDR3. A D gene is named only where the DNA matches it firmly.

V gene	J gene	D gene	CDR3 protein	CDR3 DNA
TRBV7-9	TRBJ2-5	TRBD2	CASSSRTSGTGGVETQYF	TGTGCCAGCAGCTCAAGGACTAGCGGGACTGGAGGGGTTGAGACCCAGTACTTC
TRBV6-5	TRBJ1-1	TRBD1	CASKAGGTGGPEAFF	TGTGCCAGCAAGGCGGGAGGGACAGGGGGCCCTGAAGCTTTCTTT
TRBV5-6	TRBJ2-2	NA	CASSLDRNTGELFF	TGTGCCAGCAGCTTAGATAGGAACACCGGGGAGCTGTTTTTT
TRBV5-1	TRBJ1-4	NA	CASSFQPTNEKLFF	TGCGCCAGCAGCTTCCAGCCCACTAATGAAAAACTGTTTTTT
TRBV2	TRBJ2-1	NA	CASSEGGEQFF	TGTGCCAGCAGTGAAGGGGGGGAGCAGTTCTTC
TRBV10-3	TRBJ1-1	TRBD1	CAISSAGTGMNTEAFF	TGTGCCATCAGCTCAGCCGGGACAGGGATGAACACTGAAGCTTTCTTT
TRBV7-2	TRBJ2-1	NA	CASSLEPSSNEQFF	TGTGCCAGCAGCTTAGAGCCCTCTAGCAATGAGCAGTTCTTC
TRBV27	TRBJ2-1	NA	CASSFGFYRSYNEQFF	TGTGCCAGCAGTTTCGGCTTTTACAGATCCTACAATGAGCAGTTCTTC
TRBV2	TRBJ2-7	NA	CASSNGEGEQYF	TGTGCCAGCAGCAACGGGGAAGGAGAGCAGTACTTC
TRBV7-8	TRBJ2-3	TRBD2	CASILSGRAPDTQYF	TGTGCCAGCATCCTTAGCGGGAGGGCCCCAGATACGCAGTATTTT